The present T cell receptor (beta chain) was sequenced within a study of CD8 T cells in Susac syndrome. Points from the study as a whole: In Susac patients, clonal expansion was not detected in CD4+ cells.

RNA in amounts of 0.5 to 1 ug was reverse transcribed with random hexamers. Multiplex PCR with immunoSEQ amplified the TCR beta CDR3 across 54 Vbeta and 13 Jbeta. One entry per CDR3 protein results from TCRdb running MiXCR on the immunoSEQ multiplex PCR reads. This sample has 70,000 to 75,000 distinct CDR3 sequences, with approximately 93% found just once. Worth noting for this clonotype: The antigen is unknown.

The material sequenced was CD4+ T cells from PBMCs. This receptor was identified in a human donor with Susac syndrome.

The CDR3 DNA sequence: TGTGCCAGCAGTTACTCGAAACCGCCGAGCTATGGCTACACCTTC. Translated: CASSYSKPPSYGYTF. The chain employs TRBV6-5 and TRBJ1-2; D ambiguous. Germline loops: CDR1 MNHEY, CDR2 SVGAGI. CDR3 length: 15 amino acids. Trimming took off 0 bases at V and 4 bases at J, with 12 bases between the two ends.